Listed below are T cell receptor beta chains from one sample, sequenced in a study of T-cell memory formation after mild COVID-19. MiXCR, run by TCRdb on the 5' RACE reads, gives a single entry per CDR3 protein. The data hold under 350,000 distinct CDR3 sequences, with around 15% observed a single time. Sequencing was done on a sample of PBMCs or a T cell subset sorted from them (not recorded which). All receptors come from a man aged 18 to 29 who had mild COVID-19 (a few samples of this study predate the infection). Cell type and time point are not known. CDR3s include the opening cysteine and the closing phenylalanine or tryptophan. The D gene is left open where the match is weak. Where a row states a size, it is once, few, many or the class of an expanded clone; other rows omit it.

j_gene	len	abundance	v_gene	d_gene	CDR3nt	CDR3aa
TRBJ1-5	16	NA	TRBV15	TRBD1	TGTGCCACCAGCAGACAGACAGGGACGGGAGATCAGCCCCAGCATTTT	CATSRQTGTGDQPQHF
TRBJ2-7	15	few	TRBV7-9	NA	TGTGCCAGCAACCAACAGGGAGAATCCCCCTACGAGCAGTACTTC	CASNQQGESPYEQYF
TRBJ1-4	14	NA	TRBV5-1	TRBD1	TGCGCCAGCAGCTCAGGGGGTCAGGGTGAAAAACTGTTTTTT	CASSSGGQGEKLFF
TRBJ2-3	11	many	TRBV24-1	NA	TGTGCCACCAGTGAACGGGATACGCAGTATTTT	CATSERDTQYF
TRBJ2-1	12	many	TRBV10-3	NA	TGTGCCATCAGTGCAATCCGCGATGAGCAGTTCTTC	CAISAIRDEQFF
TRBJ2-1	14	few	TRBV7-2	NA	TGTGCCAGCAGCTTCTCAGGAACATACAATGAGCAGTTCTTC	CASSFSGTYNEQFF
TRBJ2-1	15	NA	TRBV7-8	TRBD1	TGTGCCAGCAGCTTAGCGCAGGGGGTCATGAATGAGCAGTTCTTC	CASSLAQGVMNEQFF
TRBJ2-5	15	few	TRBV7-6	NA	TGTGCCAGCAGCTTAGCGCCGGCAGGACACGAGACCCAGTACTTC	CASSLAPAGHETQYF
TRBJ2-5	17	NA	TRBV15	TRBD2	TGTGCCACCAGATATGGTAGCGGGGGGGTTTACCAAGAGACCCAGTACTTC	CATRYGSGGVYQETQYF
TRBJ2-1	15	NA	TRBV5-1	NA	TGCGCCAGTCACACAAGCGGTAGCTCCTACAATGAGCAGTTCTTC	CASHTSGSSYNEQFF
TRBJ2-3	13	NA	TRBV20-1	NA	TGCAGTGCTAGACAACCCGCCCTCTATACGCAGTATTTT	CSARQPALYTQYF
TRBJ2-2	14	few	TRBV11-2	NA	TGTGCCAGCGGGCCGGGATGGAACACCGGGGAGCTGTTTTTT	CASGPGWNTGELFF
TRBJ2-5	13	few	TRBV9	NA	TGTGCCAGCAGCGTAGACGCTAAAGGGACCCAGTACTTC	CASSVDAKGTQYF
TRBJ1-6	16	few	TRBV5-1	NA	TGCGCCAGCAGCTTTCGAGGGGGCTCCTATAATTCACCCCTCCACTTT	CASSFRGGSYNSPLHF
TRBJ2-1	12	NA	TRBV12-5	NA	TGTGCTAGTGGTTTGTACAGGCATGAGCAGTTCTTC	CASGLYRHEQFF
TRBJ2-7	11	NA	TRBV3-1	NA	TGTGCCAGCAGCCAAGATGGCGAGCAGTACTTC	CASSQDGEQYF
TRBJ1-4	14	NA	TRBV9	NA	TGTGCCAGCAGCGTAGGCAGCTACAATGAAAAACTGTTTTTT	CASSVGSYNEKLFF
TRBJ1-4	12	NA	TRBV9	NA	TGTGCCAGCAGCGTAGAGGGAGACAAACTGTTTTTT	CASSVEGDKLFF
TRBJ1-1	13	NA	TRBV7-2	NA	TGTGCCAGCAGCTTAGCGCTAGGGGACGGAGCTTTCTTT	CASSLALGDGAFF
TRBJ1-4	12	NA	TRBV29-1	TRBD1	TGCAGCGGGGGACAGGGCAATGAAAAACTGTTTTTT	CSGGQGNEKLFF
TRBJ2-1	10	NA	TRBV6-6	NA	TGTGCCACTCGGGGCAATGAGCAGTTCTTC	CATRGNEQFF
TRBJ1-1	15	NA	TRBV28	NA	TGTGCCAGCAGCTCCGCCCCAGGGGTGAACACTGAAGCTTTCTTT	CASSSAPGVNTEAFF
TRBJ1-4	17	many	TRBV7-2	NA	TGTGCCAGCAGCTTAGGTCTTGGAGGAGGATCTAGTGAAAAACTGTTTTTT	CASSLGLGGGSSEKLFF
TRBJ2-2	14	few	TRBV18	TRBD1	TGTGCCAGCAAGACAGGGACGAACACCGGGGAGCTGTTTTTT	CASKTGTNTGELFF
TRBJ2-3	17	NA	TRBV27	TRBD2	TGTGCCACCGGGGGGATTGGACCTCAGTCGTTTTCGGATACGCAGTATTTT	CATGGIGPQSFSDTQYF
TRBJ1-5	15	NA	TRBV28	NA	TGTGCCAGCAGCGGAGGACAGTCCGTATTTCAGCCCCAGCATTTT	CASSGGQSVFQPQHF
TRBJ2-3	15	few	TRBV7-9	NA	TGTGCCAGCAGCTCCTACGAGGAGGGGTCAGATACGCAGTATTTT	CASSSYEEGSDTQYF
TRBJ2-1	14	many	TRBV12-3/TRBV12-4	TRBD1	TGTGCCAGCAGTTCTCCGACAGGGACGACCGGGCAGTTCTTC	CASSSPTGTTGQFF
TRBJ2-2	18	NA	TRBV6-5	NA	TGTGCCAGCAGTTACTCCCGGGTCAAATATCAGGGCACCGGGGAGCTGTTTTTT	CASSYSRVKYQGTGELFF
TRBJ1-1	14	NA	TRBV19	NA	TGTGCCAGTACCATTGTCAGGGAGGACACTGAAGCTTTCTTT	CASTIVREDTEAFF
TRBJ2-1	16	few	TRBV28	TRBD1	TGTGCCAGCAGGACACTCACCCGGGACAGGGAACATGAGCAGTTCTTC	CASRTLTRDREHEQFF
TRBJ2-7	13	many	TRBV4-3	NA	TGCGCCAGCAGCCCCGCTCAGGGCTACGAGCAGTACTTC	CASSPAQGYEQYF
TRBJ2-5	14	NA	TRBV7-3	NA	TGTGCCAGCAGTTTGGGGGCTAACCAAGAGACCCAGTACTTC	CASSLGANQETQYF
TRBJ2-7	14	few	TRBV10-1	TRBD1	TGCGCCAGCAGTGAGCCGGGACAGTCGGGCGAGCAGTACTTC	CASSEPGQSGEQYF
TRBJ2-3	17	NA	TRBV5-8	TRBD2	TGTGCCAGCAGCTTGTTGGGGACTAGCGGGGCAGCAGATACGCAGTATTTT	CASSLLGTSGAADTQYF
TRBJ2-2	14	NA	TRBV6-2/TRBV6-3	NA	TGTGCCAGCAACCGCCGGGGGCCGGGCGGGGAGCTGTTTTTT	CASNRRGPGGELFF
TRBJ1-2	12	NA	TRBV12-3/TRBV12-4	NA	TGTGCCAGCAGTTTTGTGAACTATGGCTACACCTTC	CASSFVNYGYTF
TRBJ1-2	13	few	TRBV5-1	TRBD1	TGCGCCAGCAGCTTTACAGGGGAAGGAGGCTACACCTTC	CASSFTGEGGYTF
TRBJ2-1	14	NA	TRBV7-9	NA	TGTGCCAGCAGCCCGAGAAGCTCCTACAATGAGCAGTTCTTC	CASSPRSSYNEQFF
TRBJ2-3	13	NA	TRBV12-3/TRBV12-4	NA	TGTGCCAGCAGTTTTTACAGCACAGATACGCAGTATTTT	CASSFYSTDTQYF
TRBJ1-2	13	NA	TRBV5-6	TRBD1	TGTGCCAGCATCCTGTGGGACAGCTATGGCTACACCTTC	CASILWDSYGYTF
TRBJ2-3	12	NA	TRBV29-1	TRBD2	TGCAGCGAGAGTGGGGGGGCAGATACGCAGTATTTT	CSESGGADTQYF
TRBJ1-6	14	NA	TRBV3-1	TRBD1	TGTGCCAGCAGCCCGCGGACAGGGGAGGCACCCCTCCACTTT	CASSPRTGEAPLHF
TRBJ2-1	14	few	TRBV6-5	NA	TGTGCCAGCAGCCCCTGGGGTGACTGGGATGAGCAGTTCTTC	CASSPWGDWDEQFF
TRBJ2-2	13	many	TRBV7-7	NA	TGTGCCAGCAGCTTACGGAACACCGGGGAGCTGTTTTTT	CASSLRNTGELFF
TRBJ1-4	12	NA	TRBV3-1	NA	TGTGCCAGCAGCCAAGTTTACGAAAAACTGTTTTTT	CASSQVYEKLFF
TRBJ1-5	13	NA	TRBV20-1	NA	TGCAGTGCTGAGCCTGGAGGCAATCAGCCCCAGCATTTT	CSAEPGGNQPQHF